The sample holds many counts of the clone carrying this T cell receptor beta chain. The target antigen is unknown. This specimen belongs to a study of T cell repertoires in cytomegalovirus infection. In the study overall: Public TCR beta signature analysis indicated the presence of both CMV infection and matching HLA type.

V was cut by 5 bases and J by 4 bases, with 21 bases left in between. CDR1 and CDR2 (germline): SGHTA, FQGNSA. This CDR3 is 17 amino acids long. Broader study findings: HLA-C-restricted CMV clonotypes gave the most frequent clonotype in two of eight donors.

MiXCR, run by TCRdb on the reads, gives a single entry per CDR3 protein. The repertoire holds 680,000 or so distinct CDR3 sequences, with 35% as singletons. The TCR comes from a human donor in good health (CMV status not recorded). Some clones in this sample may be carry-over from other donors' samples. The sequenced sample consisted of PBMCs. V gene TRBV7-2 combines with J gene TRBJ1-3; D remains unclear. CDR3 sequence (DNA): TGTGCCAGCAGCACAACCCCAATCGGAGGCCCCGGAAACACCATATATTTT. Protein sequence: CASSTTPIGGPGNTIYF.